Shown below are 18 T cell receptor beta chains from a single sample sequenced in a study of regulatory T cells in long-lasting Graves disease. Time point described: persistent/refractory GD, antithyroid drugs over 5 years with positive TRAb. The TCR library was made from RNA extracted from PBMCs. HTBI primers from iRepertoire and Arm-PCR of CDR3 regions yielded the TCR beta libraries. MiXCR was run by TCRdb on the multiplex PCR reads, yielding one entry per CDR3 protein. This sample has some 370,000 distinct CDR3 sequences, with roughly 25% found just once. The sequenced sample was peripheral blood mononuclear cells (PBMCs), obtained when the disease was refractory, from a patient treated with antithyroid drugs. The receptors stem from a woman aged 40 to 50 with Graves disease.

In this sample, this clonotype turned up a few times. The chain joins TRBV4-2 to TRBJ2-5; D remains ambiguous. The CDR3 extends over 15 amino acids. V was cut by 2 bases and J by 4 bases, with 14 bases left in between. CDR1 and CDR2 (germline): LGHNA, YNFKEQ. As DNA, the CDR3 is TGTGCCAGCAGCCAACATGGGCCGCCTCCAGAGACCCAGTACTTC. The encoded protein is CASSQHGPPPETQYF.

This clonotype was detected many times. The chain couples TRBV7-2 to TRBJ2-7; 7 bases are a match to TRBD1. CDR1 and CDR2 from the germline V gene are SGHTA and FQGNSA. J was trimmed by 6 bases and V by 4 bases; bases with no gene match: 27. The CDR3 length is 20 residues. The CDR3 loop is CASSSETGFIRLHTKGEQYF. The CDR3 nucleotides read TGTGCCAGCAGCTCTGAGACAGGGTTCATAAGACTACACACGAAAGGCGAGCAGTACTTC. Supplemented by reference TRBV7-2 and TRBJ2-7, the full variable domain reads GAGVSQSPSNKVTEKGKDVELRCDPISGHTALYWYRQSLGQGLEFLIYFQGNSAPDKSGLPSDRFSAERTGGSVSTLTIQRTQQEDSAVYLCASSSETGFIRLHTKGEQYFGPGTRLTVT.

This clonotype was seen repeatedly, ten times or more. The CDR3 spells CASSLGRLGTQYF. CDR3 DNA sequence: TGTGCCAGCAGCCTTGGTCGGCTTGGGACCCAGTACTTC. The chain is built from TRBV28 and TRBJ2-5; D remains ambiguous. CDR1 MDHEN and CDR2 SYDVKM come from the germline V gene. This CDR3 is built from 13 residues. V was cut by 6 bases and J by 7 bases, with 15 bases left in between.

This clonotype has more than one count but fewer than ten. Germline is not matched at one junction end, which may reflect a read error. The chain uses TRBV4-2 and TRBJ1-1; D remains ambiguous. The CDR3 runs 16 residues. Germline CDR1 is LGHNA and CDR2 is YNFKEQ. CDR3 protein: CASSQHEGDWNTEAFF. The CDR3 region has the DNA TGTGCCAGCAGCCAACACGAAGGAGACTGGAACACTGAGGCTTTCTTT.

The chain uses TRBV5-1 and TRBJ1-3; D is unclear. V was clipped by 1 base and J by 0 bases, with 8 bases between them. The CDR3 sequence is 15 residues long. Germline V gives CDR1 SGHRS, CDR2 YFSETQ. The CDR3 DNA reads TGCGCCAGCAGCTTGAACGCAGACTCTGGAAACACCATATATTTT. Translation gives CASSLNADSGNTIYF.

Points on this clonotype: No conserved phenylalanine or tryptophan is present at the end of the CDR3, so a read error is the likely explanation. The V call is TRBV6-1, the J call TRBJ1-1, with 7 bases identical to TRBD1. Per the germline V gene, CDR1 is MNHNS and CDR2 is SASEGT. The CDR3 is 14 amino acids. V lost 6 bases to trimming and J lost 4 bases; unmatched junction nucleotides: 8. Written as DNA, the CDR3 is TGTGCCAGCAGCCGGGAACAGGGGAGCACTGAAGCTTTCATT. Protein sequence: CASSREQGSTEAFI.

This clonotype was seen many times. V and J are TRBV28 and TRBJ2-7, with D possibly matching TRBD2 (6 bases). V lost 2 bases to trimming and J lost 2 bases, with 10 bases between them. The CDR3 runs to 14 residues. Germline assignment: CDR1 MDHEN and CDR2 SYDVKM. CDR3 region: CASSLLGGAYEQYF. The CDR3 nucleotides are TGTGCCAGCAGTTTACTTGGCGGGGCCTACGAGCAGTACTTC.

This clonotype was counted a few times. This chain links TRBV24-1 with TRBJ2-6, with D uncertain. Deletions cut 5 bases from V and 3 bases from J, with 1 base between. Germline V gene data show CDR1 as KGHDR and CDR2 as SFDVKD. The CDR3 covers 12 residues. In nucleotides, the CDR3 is TGTGCCACCAGTGGTGGGGCCAACGTCCTGACTTTC. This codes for CATSGGANVLTF.

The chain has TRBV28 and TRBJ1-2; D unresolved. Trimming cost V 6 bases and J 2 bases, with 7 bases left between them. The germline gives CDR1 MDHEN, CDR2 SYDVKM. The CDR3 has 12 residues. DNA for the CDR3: TGTGCCAGCAGGGGCCCGAACTATGGCTACACCTTC. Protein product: CASRGPNYGYTF.

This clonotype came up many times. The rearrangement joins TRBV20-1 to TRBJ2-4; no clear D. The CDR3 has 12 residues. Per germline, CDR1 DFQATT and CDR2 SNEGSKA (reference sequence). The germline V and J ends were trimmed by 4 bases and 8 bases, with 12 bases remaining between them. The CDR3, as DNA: TGCAGTGCTACAGGCAACTCGGACATTCAGTACTTC. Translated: CSATGNSDIQYF.

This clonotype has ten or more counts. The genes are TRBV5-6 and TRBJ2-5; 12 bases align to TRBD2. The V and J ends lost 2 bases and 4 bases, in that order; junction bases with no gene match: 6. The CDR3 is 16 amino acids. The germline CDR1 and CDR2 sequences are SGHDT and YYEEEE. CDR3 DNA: TGTGCCAGCAGCTTCCCTAGCGGGGGGGGGAGAGAGACCCAGTACTTC. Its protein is CASSFPSGGGRETQYF.

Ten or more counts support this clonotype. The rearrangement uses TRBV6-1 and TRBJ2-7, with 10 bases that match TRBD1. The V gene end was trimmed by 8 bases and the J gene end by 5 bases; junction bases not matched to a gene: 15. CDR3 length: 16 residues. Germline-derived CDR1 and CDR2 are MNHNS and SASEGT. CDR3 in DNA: TGTGCCAGCGGATCCCCGAGGACAGGGGGTAGAGACGAGCAGTACTTC. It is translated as CASGSPRTGGRDEQYF.

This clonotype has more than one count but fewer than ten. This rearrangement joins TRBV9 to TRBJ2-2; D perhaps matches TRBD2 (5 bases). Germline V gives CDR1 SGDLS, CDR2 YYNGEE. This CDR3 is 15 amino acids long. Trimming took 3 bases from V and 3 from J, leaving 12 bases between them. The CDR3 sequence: CASSGTSGYTGELFF. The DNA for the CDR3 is TGTGCCAGCAGCGGAACGAGCGGATACACCGGGGAGCTGTTTTTT.

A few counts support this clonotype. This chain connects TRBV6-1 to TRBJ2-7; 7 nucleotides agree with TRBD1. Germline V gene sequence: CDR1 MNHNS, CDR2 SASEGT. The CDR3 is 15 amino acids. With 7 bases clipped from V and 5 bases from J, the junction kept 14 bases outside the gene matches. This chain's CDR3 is CASNFPLQGIHEQYF. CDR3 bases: TGTGCCAGCAACTTCCCGCTACAGGGGATCCACGAGCAGTACTTC.

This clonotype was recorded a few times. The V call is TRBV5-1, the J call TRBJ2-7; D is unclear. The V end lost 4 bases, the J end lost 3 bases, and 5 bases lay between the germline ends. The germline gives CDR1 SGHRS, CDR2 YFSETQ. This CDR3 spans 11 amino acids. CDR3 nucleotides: TGCGCCAGCAGCGGGAACTACGAGCAGTACTTC. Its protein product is CASSGNYEQYF.

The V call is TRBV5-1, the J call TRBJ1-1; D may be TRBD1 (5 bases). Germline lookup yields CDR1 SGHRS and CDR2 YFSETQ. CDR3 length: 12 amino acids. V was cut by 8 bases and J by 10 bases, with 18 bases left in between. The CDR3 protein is CASTPGYGGAFF. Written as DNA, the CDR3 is TGCGCCAGTACACCGGGATATGGGGGAGCTTTCTTT.

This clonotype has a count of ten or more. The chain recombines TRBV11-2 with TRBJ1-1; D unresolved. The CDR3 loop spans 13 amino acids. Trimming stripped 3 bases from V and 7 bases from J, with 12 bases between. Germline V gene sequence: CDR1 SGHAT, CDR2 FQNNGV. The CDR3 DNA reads TGTGCCAGCAGCTTTGGACCCGGGAATGAAGCTTTCTTT. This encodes CASSFGPGNEAFF.

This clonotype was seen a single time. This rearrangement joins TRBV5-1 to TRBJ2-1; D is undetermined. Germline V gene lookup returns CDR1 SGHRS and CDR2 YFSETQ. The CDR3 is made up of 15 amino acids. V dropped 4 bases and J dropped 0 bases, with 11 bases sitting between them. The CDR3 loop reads CASSPTLNSYNEQFF. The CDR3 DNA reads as TGCGCCAGCAGCCCAACACTAAACTCCTACAATGAGCAGTTCTTC.